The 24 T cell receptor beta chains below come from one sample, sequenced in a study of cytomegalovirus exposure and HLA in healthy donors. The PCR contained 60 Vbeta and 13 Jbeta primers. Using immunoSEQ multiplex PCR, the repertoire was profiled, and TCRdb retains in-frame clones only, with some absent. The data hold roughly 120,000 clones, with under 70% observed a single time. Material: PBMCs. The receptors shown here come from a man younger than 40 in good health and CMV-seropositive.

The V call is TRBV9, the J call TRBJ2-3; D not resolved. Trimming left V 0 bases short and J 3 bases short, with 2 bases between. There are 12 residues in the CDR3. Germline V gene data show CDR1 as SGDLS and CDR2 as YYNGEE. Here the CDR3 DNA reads TGTGCCAGCAGCGTAGCGACAGATACGCAGTATTTT. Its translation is CASSVATDTQYF.

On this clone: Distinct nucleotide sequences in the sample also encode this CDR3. This CDR3 is CASSVQGYTEAFF. CDR3 coding DNA: TGTGCCAGCAGTGTGCAGGGCTACACTGAAGCTTTCTTT. The chain carries TRBV6-1 and TRBJ1-1; a weak D match, TRBD1 (5 bases). The V end lost 4 bases, the J end lost 3 bases, and 9 bases lay between the germline ends. CDR3 size: 13 residues. CDR1 and CDR2 from the germline V gene are MNHNS and SASEGT.

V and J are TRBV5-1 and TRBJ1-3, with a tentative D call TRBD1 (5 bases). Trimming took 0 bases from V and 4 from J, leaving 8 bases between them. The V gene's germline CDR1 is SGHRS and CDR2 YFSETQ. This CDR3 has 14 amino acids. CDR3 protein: CASSLGDRGNTIYF. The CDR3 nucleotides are TGCGCCAGCAGCTTGGGAGACAGAGGAAACACCATATATTTT. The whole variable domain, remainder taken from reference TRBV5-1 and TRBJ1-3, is KAGVTQTPRYLIKTRGQQVTLSCSPISGHRSVSWYQQTPGQGLQFLFEYFSETQRNKGNFPGRFSGRQFSNSRSEMNVSTLELGDSALYLCASSLGDRGNTIYFGEGSWLTVV.

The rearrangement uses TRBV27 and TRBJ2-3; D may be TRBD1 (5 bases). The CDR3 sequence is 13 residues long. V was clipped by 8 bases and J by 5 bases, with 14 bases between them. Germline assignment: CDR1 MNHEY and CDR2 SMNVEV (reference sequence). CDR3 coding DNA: TGTGCCAGCTCCAGATTACAGGAAGATACGCAGTATTTT. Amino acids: CASSRLQEDTQYF.

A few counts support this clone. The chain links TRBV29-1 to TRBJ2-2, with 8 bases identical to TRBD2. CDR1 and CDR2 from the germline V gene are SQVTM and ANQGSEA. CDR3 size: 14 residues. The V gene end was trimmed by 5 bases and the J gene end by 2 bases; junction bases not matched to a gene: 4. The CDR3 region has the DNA TGCAGCGTTAAGGCGGGGGGCAACACCGGGGAGCTGTTTTTT. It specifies CSVKAGGNTGELFF.

CDR3: CASRQASGNTIYF. In DNA, the CDR3 is TGTGCCAGTAGGCAAGCCTCTGGAAACACCATATATTTT. The chain uses TRBV19 and TRBJ1-3; the D is unclear. Per the germline V gene, CDR1 is LNHDA and CDR2 is SQIVND (reference sequence). Trimming cost V 6 bases and J 0 bases, with 6 bases left between them. CDR3 length equals 13 residues.

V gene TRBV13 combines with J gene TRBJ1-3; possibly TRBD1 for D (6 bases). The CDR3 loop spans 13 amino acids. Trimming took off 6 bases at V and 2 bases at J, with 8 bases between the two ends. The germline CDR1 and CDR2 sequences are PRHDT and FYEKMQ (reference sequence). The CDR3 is CASRPGAGNTIYF. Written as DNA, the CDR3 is TGTGCCAGCAGACCAGGGGCTGGAAACACCATATATTTT.

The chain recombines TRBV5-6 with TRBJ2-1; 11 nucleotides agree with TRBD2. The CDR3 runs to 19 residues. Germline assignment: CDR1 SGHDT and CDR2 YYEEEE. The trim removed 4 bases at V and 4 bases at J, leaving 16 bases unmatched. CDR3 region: CASSPIAGGFLVSYNEQFF. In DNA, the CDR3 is TGTGCCAGCAGCCCAATAGCGGGAGGGTTTTTGGTCTCTTACAATGAGCAGTTCTTC.

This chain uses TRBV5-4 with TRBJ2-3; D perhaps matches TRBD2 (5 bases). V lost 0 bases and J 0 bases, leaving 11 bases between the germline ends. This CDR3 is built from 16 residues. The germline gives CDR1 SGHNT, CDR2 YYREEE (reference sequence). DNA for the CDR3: TGTGCCAGCAGCTTGGAGCCGGGGAAGAGCACAGATACGCAGTATTTT. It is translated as CASSLEPGKSTDTQYF.

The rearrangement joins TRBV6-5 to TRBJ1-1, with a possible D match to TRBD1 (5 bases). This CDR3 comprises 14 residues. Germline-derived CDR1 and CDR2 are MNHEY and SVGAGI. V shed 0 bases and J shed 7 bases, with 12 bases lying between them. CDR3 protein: CASSYSGGMGEAFF. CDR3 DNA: TGTGCCAGCAGTTACTCGGGGGGAATGGGTGAAGCTTTCTTT.

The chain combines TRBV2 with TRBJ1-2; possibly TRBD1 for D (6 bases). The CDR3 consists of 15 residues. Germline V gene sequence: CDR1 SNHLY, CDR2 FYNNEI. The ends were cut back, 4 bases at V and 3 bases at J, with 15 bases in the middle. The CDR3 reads CASSADSFSDYGYTF. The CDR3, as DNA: TGTGCCAGCAGTGCGGACAGCTTTTCCGACTATGGCTACACCTTC.

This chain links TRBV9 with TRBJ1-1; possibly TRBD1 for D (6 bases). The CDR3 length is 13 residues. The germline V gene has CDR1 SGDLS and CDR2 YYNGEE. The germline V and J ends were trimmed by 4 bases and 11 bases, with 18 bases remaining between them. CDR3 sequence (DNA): TGTGCCAGCAGCCGAAATAATGAGGGGGAGGCTTTCTTT. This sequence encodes CASSRNNEGEAFF.

The CDR3 here is CASSDPTGGNQPQHF. The CDR3 DNA reads as TGTGCCAGCAGTGATCCGACAGGGGGCAATCAGCCCCAGCATTTT. The chain carries TRBV2 and TRBJ1-5; TRBD1 aligns across 8 bases. The CDR3 consists of 15 residues. V lost 3 bases, J lost 2 bases, and 3 bases stayed unmatched. The germline CDR1 and CDR2 sequences are SNHLY and FYNNEI. Together with reference TRBV2 and TRBJ1-5, the CDR3 gives the full variable domain: EPEVTQTPSHQVTQMGQEVILRCVPISNHLYFYWYRQILGQKVEFLVSFYNNEISEKSEIFDDQFSVERPDGSNFTLKIRSTKLEDSAMYFCASSDPTGGNQPQHFGDGTRLSIL.

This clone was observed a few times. Written as DNA, the CDR3 is TGTGCCAGCAGCGCGAGACTAGCGGGAGGCTTCAGCACAGATACGCAGTATTTT. This codes for CASSARLAGGFSTDTQYF. The chain links TRBV7-9 to TRBJ2-3, with 13 bases fitting TRBD2. Losses at the gene ends were 5 bases for V and 0 bases for J; bases not matched to a gene: 8. Germline V gene sequence: CDR1 SEHNR, CDR2 FQNEAQ (reference sequence). The CDR3 loop spans 18 amino acids.

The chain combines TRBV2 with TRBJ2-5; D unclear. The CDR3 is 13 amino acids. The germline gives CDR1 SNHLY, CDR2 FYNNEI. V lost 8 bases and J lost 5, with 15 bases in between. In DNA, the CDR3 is TGTGCCAGCTATCAGCGTGTCGGGGAGACCCAGTACTTC. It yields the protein CASYQRVGETQYF. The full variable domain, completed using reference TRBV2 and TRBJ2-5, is EPEVTQTPSHQVTQMGQEVILRCVPISNHLYFYWYRQILGQKVEFLVSFYNNEISEKSEIFDDQFSVERPDGSNFTLKIRSTKLEDSAMYFCASYQRVGETQYFGPGTRLLVL.

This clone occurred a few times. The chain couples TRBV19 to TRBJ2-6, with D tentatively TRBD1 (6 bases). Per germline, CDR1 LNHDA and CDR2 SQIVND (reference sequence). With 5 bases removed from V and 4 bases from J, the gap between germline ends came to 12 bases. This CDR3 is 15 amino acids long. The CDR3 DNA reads TGTGCCAGTAGTCCACAGGGAAGAGGGGCCAACGTCCTGACTTTC. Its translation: CASSPQGRGANVLTF.

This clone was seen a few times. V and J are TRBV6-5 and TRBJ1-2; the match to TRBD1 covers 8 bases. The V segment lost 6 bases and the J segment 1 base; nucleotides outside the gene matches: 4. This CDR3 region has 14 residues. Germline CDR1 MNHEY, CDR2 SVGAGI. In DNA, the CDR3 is TGTGCCAGCAGCCGTGACAGGGGTAACTATGGCTACACCTTC. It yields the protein CASSRDRGNYGYTF.

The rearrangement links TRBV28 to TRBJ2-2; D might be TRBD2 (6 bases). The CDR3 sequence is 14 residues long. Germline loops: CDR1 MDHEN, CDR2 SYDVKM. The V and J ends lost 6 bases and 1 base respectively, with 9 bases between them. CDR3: CASSRGLNTGELFF. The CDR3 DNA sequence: TGTGCCAGCAGCCGGGGACTGAACACCGGGGAGCTGTTTTTT.

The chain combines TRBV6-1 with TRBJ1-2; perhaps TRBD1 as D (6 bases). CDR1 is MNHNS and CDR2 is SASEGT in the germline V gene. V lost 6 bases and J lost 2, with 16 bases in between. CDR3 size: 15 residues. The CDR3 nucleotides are TGTGCCAGCAGAGATCGACAGGCTTTAAACTATGGCTACACCTTC. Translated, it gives CASRDRQALNYGYTF.

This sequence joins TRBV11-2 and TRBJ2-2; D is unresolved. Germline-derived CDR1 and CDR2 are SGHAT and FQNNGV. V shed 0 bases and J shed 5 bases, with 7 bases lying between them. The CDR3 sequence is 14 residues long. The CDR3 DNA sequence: TGTGCCAGCAGCTTAGATCTGAGTACCGGGGAGCTGTTTTTT. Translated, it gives CASSLDLSTGELFF. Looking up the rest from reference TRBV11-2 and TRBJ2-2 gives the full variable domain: EAGVAQSPRYKIIEKRQSVAFWCNPISGHATLYWYQQILGQGPKLLIQFQNNGVVDDSQLPKDRFSAERLKGVDSTLKIQPAKLEDSAVYLCASSLDLSTGELFFGEGSRLTVL.

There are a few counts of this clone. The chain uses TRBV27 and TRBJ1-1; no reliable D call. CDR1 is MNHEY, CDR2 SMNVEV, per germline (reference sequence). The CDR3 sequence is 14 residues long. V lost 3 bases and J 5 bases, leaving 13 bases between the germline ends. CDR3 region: CASSFGPDGTEAFF. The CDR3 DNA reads TGTGCCAGCAGTTTTGGGCCGGATGGGACTGAAGCTTTCTTT.

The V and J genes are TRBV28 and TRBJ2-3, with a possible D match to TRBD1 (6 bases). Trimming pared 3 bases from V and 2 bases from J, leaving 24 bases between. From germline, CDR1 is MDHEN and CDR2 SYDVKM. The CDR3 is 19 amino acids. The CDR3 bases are TGTGCCAGCAGTTTCCTTGTAACAGGGAGCCCGACCTTCACAGATACGCAGTATTTT. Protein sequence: CASSFLVTGSPTFTDTQYF.

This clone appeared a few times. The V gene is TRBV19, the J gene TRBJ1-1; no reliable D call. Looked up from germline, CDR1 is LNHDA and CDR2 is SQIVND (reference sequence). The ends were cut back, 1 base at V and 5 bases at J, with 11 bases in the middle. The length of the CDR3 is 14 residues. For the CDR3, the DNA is TGTGCCAGTAGTATAGTAGGGAGGACTACTGAAGCTTTCTTT. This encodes CASSIVGRTTEAFF.

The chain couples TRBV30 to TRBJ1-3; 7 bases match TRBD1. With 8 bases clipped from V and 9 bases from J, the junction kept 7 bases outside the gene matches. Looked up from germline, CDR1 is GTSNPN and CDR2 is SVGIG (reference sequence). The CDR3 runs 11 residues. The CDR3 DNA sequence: TGTGCCGGAGGGGGCGAGATCACCATATATTTT. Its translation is CAGGGEITIYF.